This T cell receptor (beta chain) was sequenced in a study of blood T cell repertoires in COVID-19. This CDR3 spans 14 amino acids. Trimming left V 2 bases short and J 4 bases short, with 11 bases between. CDR1 is WNHNN and CDR2 is SYGVQD in the germline V gene (reference sequence). Data came from immunoSEQ multiplex PCR; TCRdb stores just in-frame clones and leaves some out. The sample gives some 230,000 clones, around 87% of which show up once; around 9.6% is in the top ten. The genes are TRBV10-1 and TRBJ2-5; D is perhaps TRBD2 (5 bases). This TCR derives from a woman in her fifties or sixties with COVID-19, enrolled during active disease. The sample taken for sequencing was peripheral blood. CDR3 loop: CASSEVAGGETQYF. The CDR3 nucleotides are TGCGCCAGCAGTGAGGTAGCAGGAGGAGAGACCCAGTACTTC.